This T cell receptor beta chain was captured by sequencing in a study of blood T cell repertoires in COVID-19. On the study more broadly: Collection of acute and convalescent COVID-19 samples took place in the United States, Italy and Spain.

In the authors' methods: Nucleated cell number was recorded as an estimate derived from reference gene primer amplification. Sequencing was performed with immunoSEQ multiplex PCR; in TCRdb, only in-frame clones are kept and a portion is missing. D and trimming were read from the DNA, whereas the V and J calls and clone size are those reported in that table. The repertoire holds about 300,000 clones, with approximately 90% as singletons. This CDR3 region has 17 residues. CDR1 and CDR2 (germline): MNHEY, SMNVEV (reference sequence). Trimming cost V 6 bases and J 0 bases; bases outside gene matches: 6. The J gene is TRBJ1-5, the V gene TRBV27; 12 nucleotides align to TRBD1. The receptor comes from a woman between 45 and 65 years old with COVID-19, enrolled during active disease. Specimen: peripheral blood. The CDR3 loop reads CASRTGQGAYSNQPQHF. As DNA, the CDR3 is TGTGCCAGCAGGACGGGACAGGGGGCTTATAGCAATCAGCCCCAGCATTTT.